Here is one T cell receptor (beta chain) with its context. Antigen unknown. CDR1 and CDR2 from the germline V gene are KGHSH and LQKENI. The J segment lost 1 base and the V segment lost 5 bases, leaving 5 bases of the junction unmatched. The CDR3 extends over 16 amino acids. The sample is drawn from a study of cytomegalovirus exposure and HLA in healthy donors. Regarding the study as a whole: Cytomegalovirus association was assigned to around 150 TCR beta chains. In vitro confirmation showed a few CMV-associated chains to be CMV antigen specific. Available immune exposure information was restricted to CMV serostatus only. TCR beta V- and J-gene trimming, according to a later analysis, was linked to a missense DCLRE1C variant.

Primers for the PCR totalled 60 Vbeta and 13 Jbeta. TCRdb keeps only in-frame clones here, not all; method: immunoSEQ multiplex PCR. The sample contains about 200,000 clones, approximately 85% of which appear only once. The sequencing sample was made of PBMCs. The chain uses TRBV18 and TRBJ1-5; 10 bases are shared with TRBD1. This sequence was found in a woman aged 45-65 years in good health and CMV-seronegative. Here the CDR3 DNA reads TGTGCCAGCTCATCCCGACAGGGGGCCAGCAATCAGCCCCAGCATTTT. Residues: CASSSRQGASNQPQHF.